These T cell receptor beta chains were read from a single sample in a study of blood T cell repertoires in COVID-19. Here immunoSEQ multiplex PCR was the method, and the copy in TCRdb shows in-frame clones only, minus some. In the table there are approximately 100,000 clones, approximately 90% of which are singletons. The sequenced sample was peripheral blood. The receptors originated from a woman over 75 with acute or convalescent COVID-19. CDR3s include the opening cysteine and the closing phenylalanine or tryptophan. A D gene is named only where the DNA matches it firmly. Expanded clones are given a class, and other clones once, few, many or no size at all.

CDR3	DNA	D	J	V	size
CASSPGAGEKGRGYTF	TGTGCCAGCTCACCAGGAGCAGGGGAAAAGGGGAGAGGCTACACCTTC	-	TRBJ1-2	TRBV18	-
CASSSYGRETQYF	TGTGCCAGCAGCTCATACGGGAGGGAGACCCAGTACTTC	TRBD2	TRBJ2-5	TRBV5-8	-
CASSLHSLYGYTF	TGTGCCAGCAGTTTACACTCCCTGTACGGCTACACCTTC	-	TRBJ1-2	TRBV12-3/TRBV12-4	-
CASSEINSNQPQHF	TGTGCCAGCTCAGAGATAAATAGCAATCAGCCCCAGCATTTT	-	TRBJ1-5	TRBV18	-
CASSPTGLGELFF	TGCGCCAGCAGCCCAACAGGGCTCGGGGAGCTGTTTTTT	-	TRBJ2-2	TRBV4-1	-
CASSVGQELGGYTF	TGCGCCAGCAGTGTTGGACAGGAGTTAGGTGGCTACACCTTC	TRBD1	TRBJ1-2	TRBV10-2	-
CASSFGRGSSYEQYF	TGTGCCAGCAGTTTTGGACGGGGGAGCTCCTACGAGCAGTACTTC	-	TRBJ2-7	TRBV27	-
CASSITPGRRGGNQPQHF	TGTGCCAGTAGTATAACCCCCGGACGTAGGGGCGGCAATCAGCCCCAGCATTTT	-	TRBJ1-5	TRBV19	-
CASSPRQTREAFF	TGTGCCAGCTCACCCCGACAGACTAGGGAAGCTTTCTTT	-	TRBJ1-1	TRBV18	-
CASSFQGNTEAFF	TGCGCCAGCAGCTTTCAGGGGAACACTGAAGCTTTCTTT	-	TRBJ1-1	TRBV5-1	once
CASSYYSGGPTQGETQYF	TGTGCCAGCAGCTATTATAGCGGGGGACCAACGCAAGGAGAGACCCAGTACTTC	TRBD2	TRBJ2-5	TRBV3-1/TRBV3-2	-
CASSFEGTGKYEQYF	TGTGCCAGCAGTTTTGAGGGGACAGGGAAATACGAGCAGTACTTC	TRBD1	TRBJ2-7	TRBV5-8	-
CASSPYLSNQPQHF	TGTGCCAGCAGCCCCTACCTTTCCAATCAGCCCCAGCATTTT	-	TRBJ1-5	TRBV7-8	-
CASRSTGNYGYTF	TGTGCCAGCAGATCGACAGGGAACTATGGCTACACCTTC	TRBD1	TRBJ1-2	TRBV28	-
CASSQGGTGGQGSYEQYF	TGCGCCAGCAGCCAAGGGGGGACAGGGGGTCAGGGGTCCTACGAGCAGTACTTC	TRBD1	TRBJ2-7	TRBV4-1	-
CASSITSGGQPSYEQYF	TGTGCCAGCAGCATTACTAGCGGGGGCCAACCTAGCTACGAGCAGTACTTC	TRBD2	TRBJ2-7	TRBV11-2	-
CASSLLLVSSGNTIYF	TGTGCCAGCAGCTTGTTGCTCGTCAGCTCTGGAAACACCATATATTTT	-	TRBJ1-3	TRBV5-8	-
CSASDRGLNTEAFF	TGCAGTGCTAGTGACAGGGGGCTGAACACTGAAGCTTTCTTT	TRBD1	TRBJ1-1	TRBV20-1	-
CATSQVQETQYF	TGTGCCACCAGTCAGGTCCAAGAGACCCAGTACTTC	-	TRBJ2-5	TRBV24-1	-
CASSYRAGVNNYGYTF	TGTGCCAGCAGTTACCGGGCAGGGGTTAATAACTATGGCTACACCTTC	-	TRBJ1-2	TRBV2	-
CASSFYGRGSSYNEQFF	TGTGCCAGCAGCTTTTACGGGCGGGGAAGCTCCTACAATGAGCAGTTCTTC	-	TRBJ2-1	TRBV7-9	few
CASRGQSFSTDTQYF	TGTGCCAGCAGAGGACAGTCCTTTAGCACAGATACGCAGTATTTT	-	TRBJ2-3	TRBV6-5	once
CASSLFQRYLQEQYF	TGTGCCAGCAGCTTGTTTCAGCGCTACCTACAAGAGCAGTACTTC	-	TRBJ2-7	TRBV5-6	-
CASSVASDRTGAEAFF	TGTGCCAGCAGCGTAGCATCCGACAGGACAGGGGCTGAAGCTTTCTTT	TRBD1	TRBJ1-1	TRBV9	-
CASSDRAVRNQPQHF	TGTGCCAGCAGTGACAGGGCCGTCCGCAATCAGCCCCAGCATTTT	TRBD1	TRBJ1-5	TRBV6-6	-
CASSRDRDTDTQYF	TGTGCCAGCAGCCGGGACAGGGACACAGATACGCAGTATTTT	TRBD1	TRBJ2-3	TRBV7-9	-
CASSQGTGADTQYF	TGTGCCAGCAGCCAGGGTACAGGGGCAGATACGCAGTATTTT	TRBD1	TRBJ2-3	TRBV3-1/TRBV3-2	-
CASSSRGTGAYNEQFF	TGTGCCAGCAGCTCGCGCGGGACAGGGGCCTACAATGAGCAGTTCTTC	TRBD1	TRBJ2-1	TRBV7-3	-
CASSLGQGYTDTQYF	TGTGCCAGCAGCTTAGGACAGGGGTACACAGATACGCAGTATTTT	TRBD1	TRBJ2-3	TRBV7-6	-
CASSLYHGTRSPNEQFF	TGTGCCAGCAGCCTCTATCATGGGACTAGATCCCCCAATGAGCAGTTCTTC	TRBD2	TRBJ2-1	TRBV7-9	-
CASSPHPGYTGELFF	TGTGCCAGCAGCCCCCACCCGGGGTACACCGGGGAGCTGTTTTTT	-	TRBJ2-2	TRBV7-8	few
CASSLTGVFSGELFF	TGTGCCAGCAGCTTAACAGGGGTTTTTTCCGGGGAGCTGTTTTTT	TRBD1	TRBJ2-2	TRBV9	-
CASSFGLGQAETQYF	TGTGCCAGCAGCTTCGGCCTTGGACAGGCAGAGACCCAGTACTTC	TRBD1	TRBJ2-5	TRBV7-8	-